This T cell receptor beta chain was obtained from a study of PD-1 blockade in classical Hodgkin lymphoma. Across the study: The study gave patients nivolumab 3 mg/kg intravenously every 2 weeks.

No patient escaped relapse after autologous stem cell transplantation, and brentuximab vedotin exposure varied. Of note for this clone: No antigen is known for it.

Points from the study as a whole: When nivolumab was started under 1 year after ASCT, patients were excluded. The CD4+ diversity rise by C4D1 was clearest in complete responders. Partial responders and progressors had significantly lower baseline TCR diversity.

Repertoires were generated with immunoSEQ multiplex PCR, while TCRdb's copy carries only in-frame clones and drops some. The sample lists about 41,000 clones, 76% occurring once. Sequencing was performed on peripheral blood mononuclear cells (PBMCs), taken at baseline. This clonotype originated in a human donor with classical Hodgkin lymphoma.

The CDR3 DNA follows: TGTGCCAGCAGTGAAAAACCTGGGACTAGCGGATACTCCTACGAGCAGTACTTC. This codes for CASSEKPGTSGYSYEQYF. The chain joins TRBV6-1 to TRBJ2-7; 11 bases match TRBD2. The germline CDR1 and CDR2 sequences are MNHNS and SASEGT. V trimming: 2 bases; J trimming: 0 bases; junction bases outside the gene matches: 9. The CDR3 contains 18 residues.